One TCR beta chain is described in this entry. Its target is not known. The data were obtained in a study of cytomegalovirus exposure and HLA in healthy donors. Overall study: From around 180 million T cells, an earlier analysis saw roughly 110 million unique TCR beta sequences. Within an early data release were about 90 million unique TCRs drawn from HLA-typed donors.

Whole-study results and caveats: Later analysis reportedly placed an Asian-associated ancestry cluster below the approximately 730-donor mean in N-insertions. Productive rates of about 87% or about 30% were seen for most TCR beta V segments in an earlier analysis.

V dropped 1 base and J dropped 5; count of bases not matched to a gene: 4. This CDR3 has 14 residues. Looked up from germline, CDR1 is SEHNR and CDR2 is FQNEAQ (reference sequence). It was with 60 Vbeta and 13 Jbeta primers that the PCR ran. Only in-frame clones appear in the TCRdb table, and some are missing; sequencing was by immunoSEQ multiplex PCR. The table has more than 90,000 clones, 60% to 85% seen once. This chain connects TRBV7-9 to TRBJ1-2, with TRBD1 matching over 7 bases. The clonotype was recovered from a man between 50 and 59 years old in good health and CMV-seropositive. Specimen: PBMCs. The CDR3 DNA is TGTGCCAGCAGCTTAGGTGTACAGGGGTATGGCTACACCTTC. Translation gives CASSLGVQGYGYTF. Full variable domain (remainder filled in from reference TRBV7-9 and TRBJ1-2): DTGVSQNPRHKITKRGQNVTFRCDPISEHNRLYWYRQTLGQGPEFLTYFQNEAQLEKSRLLSDRFSAERPKGSFSTLEIQRTEQGDSAMYLCASSLGVQGYGYTFGSGTRLTVV.